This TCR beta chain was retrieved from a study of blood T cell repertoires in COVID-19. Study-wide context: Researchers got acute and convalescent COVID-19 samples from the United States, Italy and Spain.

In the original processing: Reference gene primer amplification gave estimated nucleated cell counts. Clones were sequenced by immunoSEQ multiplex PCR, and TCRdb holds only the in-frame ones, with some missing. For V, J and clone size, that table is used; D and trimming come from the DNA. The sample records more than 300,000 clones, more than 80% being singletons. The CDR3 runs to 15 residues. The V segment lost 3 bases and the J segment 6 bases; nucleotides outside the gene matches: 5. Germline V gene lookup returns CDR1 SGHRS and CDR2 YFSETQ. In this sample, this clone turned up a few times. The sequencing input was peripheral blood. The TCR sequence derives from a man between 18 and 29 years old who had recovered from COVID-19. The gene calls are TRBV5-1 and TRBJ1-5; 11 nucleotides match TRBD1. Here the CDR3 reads CASSSDGTGGQPQHF. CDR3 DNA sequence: TGCGCCAGCAGCTCGGACGGGACAGGGGGTCAGCCCCAGCATTTT.